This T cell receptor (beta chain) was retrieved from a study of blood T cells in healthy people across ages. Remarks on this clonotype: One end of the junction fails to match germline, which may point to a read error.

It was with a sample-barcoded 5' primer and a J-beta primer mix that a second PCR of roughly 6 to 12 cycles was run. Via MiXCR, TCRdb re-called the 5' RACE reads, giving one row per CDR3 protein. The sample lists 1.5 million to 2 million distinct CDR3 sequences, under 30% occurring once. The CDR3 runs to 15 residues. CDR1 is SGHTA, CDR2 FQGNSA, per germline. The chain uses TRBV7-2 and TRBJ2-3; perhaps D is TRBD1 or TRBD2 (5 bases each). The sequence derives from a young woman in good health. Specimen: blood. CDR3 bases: TGTGTCAGCAGCTTATCCAGGGTGAGGGGAGATACGCAGTATTTT. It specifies CVSSLSRVRGDTQYF.